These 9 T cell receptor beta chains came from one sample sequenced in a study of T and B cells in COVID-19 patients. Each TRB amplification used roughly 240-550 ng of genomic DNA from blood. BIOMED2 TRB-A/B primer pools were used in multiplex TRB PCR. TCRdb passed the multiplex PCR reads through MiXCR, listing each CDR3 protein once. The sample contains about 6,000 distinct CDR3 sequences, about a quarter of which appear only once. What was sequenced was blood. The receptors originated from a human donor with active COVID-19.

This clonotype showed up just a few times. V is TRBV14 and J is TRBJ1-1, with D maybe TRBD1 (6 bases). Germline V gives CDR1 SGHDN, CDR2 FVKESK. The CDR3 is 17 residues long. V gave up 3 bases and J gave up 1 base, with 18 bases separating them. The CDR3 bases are TGTGCCAGCAGCCAGGGGCCCGGGGGGCGAAGGAACACTGAAGCTTTCTTT. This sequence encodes CASSQGPGGRRNTEAFF.

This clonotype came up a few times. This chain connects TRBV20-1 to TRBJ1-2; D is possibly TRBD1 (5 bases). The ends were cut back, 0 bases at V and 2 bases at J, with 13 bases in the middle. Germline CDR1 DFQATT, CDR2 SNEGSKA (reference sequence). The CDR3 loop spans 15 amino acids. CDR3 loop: CSARDLAGPNYGYTF. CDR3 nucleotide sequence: TGCAGTGCTAGAGATCTGGCAGGGCCCAACTATGGCTACACCTTC.

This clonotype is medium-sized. Here the CDR3 reads CASSPLGLAGGRLGNEQFF. As DNA, the CDR3 is TGTGCCAGCTCACCCTTAGGACTAGCGGGGGGCCGACTGGGGAATGAGCAGTTCTTC. The chain couples TRBV18 to TRBJ2-1; 14 bases are shared with TRBD2. Germline assignment: CDR1 KGHSH and CDR2 LQKENI. This CDR3 spans 19 amino acids. The V and J ends lost 3 bases and 7 bases, in that order; junction bases with no gene match: 14.

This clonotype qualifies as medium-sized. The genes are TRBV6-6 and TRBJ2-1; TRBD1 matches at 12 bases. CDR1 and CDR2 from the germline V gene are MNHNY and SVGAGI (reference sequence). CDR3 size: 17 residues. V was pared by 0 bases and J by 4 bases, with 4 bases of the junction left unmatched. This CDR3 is CASSYSGDRGQYNEQFF. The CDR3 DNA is TGTGCCAGCAGTTACTCAGGGGACAGGGGGCAATACAATGAGCAGTTCTTC.

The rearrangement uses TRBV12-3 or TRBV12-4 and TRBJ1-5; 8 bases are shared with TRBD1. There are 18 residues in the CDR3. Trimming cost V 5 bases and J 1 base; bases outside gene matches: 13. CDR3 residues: CASSGFRGRSQSNQPQHF. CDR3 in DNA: TGTGCCAGCAGTGGTTTCAGGGGGCGATCTCAGAGCAATCAGCCCCAGCATTTT.

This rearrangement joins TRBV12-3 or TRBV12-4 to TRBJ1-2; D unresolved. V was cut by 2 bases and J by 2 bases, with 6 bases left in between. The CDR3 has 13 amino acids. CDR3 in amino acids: CASSLSPNYGYTF. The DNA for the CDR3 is TGTGCCAGCAGTTTATCCCCCAACTATGGCTACACCTTC.

CDR3 region: CASRDPAYYGYTF. In DNA, the CDR3 is TGTGCCAGCAGAGACCCCGCCTACTATGGCTACACCTTC. The gene calls are TRBV6-2 or TRBV6-3 and TRBJ1-2; D is uncertain. This CDR3 is built from 13 residues. The V gene's germline CDR1 is MNHEY and CDR2 SVGEGT. The V gene lost 6 bases and the J gene lost 3 bases, with 11 bases spanning the gap.

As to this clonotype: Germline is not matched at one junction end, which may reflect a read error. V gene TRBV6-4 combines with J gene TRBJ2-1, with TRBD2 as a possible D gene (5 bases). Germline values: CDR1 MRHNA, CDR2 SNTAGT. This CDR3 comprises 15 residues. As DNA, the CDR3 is TGTGCCAGCAGTCGTGGAGCGGACTCCTACAATGAGAAGTTCTTC. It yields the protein CASSRGADSYNEKFF.

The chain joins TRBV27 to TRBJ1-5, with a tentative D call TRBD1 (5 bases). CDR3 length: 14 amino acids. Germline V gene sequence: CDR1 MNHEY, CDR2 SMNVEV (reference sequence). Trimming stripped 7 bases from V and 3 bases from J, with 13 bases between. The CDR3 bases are TGTGCCAGCACCCCTGGGGGTCTCAATCAGCCCCAGCATTTT. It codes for CASTPGGLNQPQHF.